The clone carrying this T cell receptor (beta chain) was seen many times. These data belong to a study of metastatic and nonmetastatic thyroid tumors. Study context: Repertoires from blood and tumor or nodule tissue of malignant and benign thyroid patients were compared.

TCRdb redid the clone calls on the PCR reads using MiXCR. This sample has tens of thousands of clones, with approximately 20% found just once. Patients were all untreated before their thyroid surgery. Germline V CDR1 and CDR2: DFQATT, SNEGSKA (reference sequence). J lost 2 bases, V lost 3 bases, and 14 bases had no gene match. CDR3 length: 17 amino acids. This receptor was taken from a male donor with papillary thyroid cancer or a benign thyroid nodule (not recorded which). Some clones in this sample may be carry-over from other donors' samples. The material sequenced was blood. The V gene is TRBV20-1, the J gene TRBJ2-5; 8 nucleotides line up with TRBD2. DNA of the CDR3: TGCAGTGCTAGGGGGAACCAGCGGGAGCGTCTTCAAGAGACCCAGTACTTC. This encodes CSARGNQRERLQETQYF.